The clone carrying this T cell receptor (beta chain) was seen only once. Those enrolled, adults aged roughly 18 to 90 years, came from around 24 US areas. The sample is drawn from a study of blood T cell repertoires in COVID-19. Study at large: T cells, B-cell-depleted T cells, or PBMCs supplied cDNA or gDNA.

Original handling: Amplification with reference gene primers provided the estimates of nucleated cell counts. Sequencing used immunoSEQ multiplex PCR; TCRdb keeps in-frame clones, though not all of them. The V and J calls and clone size are taken from that table; D and trimming were inferred from the DNA. The sample includes roughly 300,000 clones, just over 90% of them seen just once. Trimming cost V 4 bases and J 6 bases, with 7 bases left between them. The germline CDR1 and CDR2 sequences are LNHDA and SQIVND (reference sequence). The CDR3 covers 12 residues. Sequencing input: PBMCs or T cells enriched from blood (not recorded which). The gene calls are TRBV19 and TRBJ1-5, with D possibly matching TRBD1 (5 bases). The receptor comes from a woman in her forties with acute COVID-19. Written as DNA, the CDR3 is TGTGCCAGTAGTAAGGACATTCAGCCCCAGCATTTT. Amino acids: CASSKDIQPQHF.